The 12 T cell receptor beta chains below were found in one sample sequenced in a study of vaccination and CD4 T cells after COVID-19. The antigens for these receptors are not known. The Oncomine TCR Beta short-read assay was applied to DNA of cultured CD4+ T cells. MiXCR was run by TCRdb on the PCR reads, yielding one entry per CDR3 protein. This repertoire shows around 11,000 distinct CDR3 sequences, 25% found once; its top ten account for about 26%. Described treatment: roughly 10-day PBMC culture with coronavirus spike peptide pools or control peptides (ViraFEST assay). The sample was CD4+ T cells from blood, cultured in vitro, taken before SARS-CoV-2 vaccination. Source of these receptors: a human donor who received a COVID-19 vaccine.

The rearrangement uses TRBV12-3 or TRBV12-4 and TRBJ1-2; 8 nucleotides line up with TRBD1. The CDR3 totals 16 residues. V shed 2 bases, J shed 0 bases, and the junction held 5 bases outside the gene matches. In DNA, the CDR3 is TGTGCCAGCAGTTTAACGCGGGGACAGGCTAACTATGGCTACACCTTC. Translation: CASSLTRGQANYGYTF.

This clonotype was recorded a few times. This chain connects TRBV20-1 to TRBJ1-6; 8 bases are shared with TRBD1. Germline CDR1 reads DFQATT; CDR2 reads SNEGSKA (reference sequence). V lost 2 bases, J lost 5 bases, and 2 bases stayed unmatched. The CDR3 is made up of 14 amino acids. This CDR3 is CSARTGGDNSPLHF. The DNA of the CDR3 is TGCAGTGCTAGAACAGGGGGAGATAATTCACCCCTCCACTTT.

The chain has TRBV20-1 and TRBJ2-5, with D perhaps TRBD2 (6 bases). V was trimmed by 2 bases and J by 5 bases, leaving 12 bases between them. Per the germline V gene, CDR1 is DFQATT and CDR2 is SNEGSKA (reference sequence). There are 13 residues in the CDR3. The DNA of the CDR3 is TGCAGTGCTAGAAGGAGCGGGTTCGAGACCCAGTACTTC. Amino acids: CSARRSGFETQYF.

The chain uses TRBV30 and TRBJ1-3; D not resolved. CDR1 is GTSNPN and CDR2 is SVGIG in the germline V gene (reference sequence). Trimming shortened V by 0 bases and J by 0 bases, and 12 bases separated the two germline ends. The CDR3 runs to 16 residues. For the CDR3, the DNA is TGTGCCTGGAGTGTACGGATTGAGAACTCTGGAAACACCATATATTTT. Translation: CAWSVRIENSGNTIYF.

This clonotype was counted only a few times. V usage is TRBV19 and J usage is TRBJ2-3; 12 nucleotides align to TRBD2. V lost 5 bases and J lost 3; bases outside the gene matches: 3. Germline lookup yields CDR1 LNHDA and CDR2 SQIVND (reference sequence). This CDR3 spans 15 amino acids. The CDR3 nucleotides are TGTGCCAGTAGTGTAACTAGCGGGGGGACAGATACGCAGTATTTT. Protein sequence: CASSVTSGGTDTQYF.

The V gene is TRBV10-3, the J gene TRBJ2-6, with TRBD1 as a possible D gene (5 bases). V gave up 10 bases and J gave up 1 base, with 11 bases separating them. The CDR3 consists of 14 residues. CDR1 is ENHRY and CDR2 is SYGVKD in the germline V gene. This CDR3 is CATRQGSGANVLTF. The CDR3 DNA sequence: TGTGCCACTCGGCAGGGTTCTGGGGCCAACGTCCTGACTTTC.

This clonotype occurred a few times. The chain couples TRBV20-1 to TRBJ1-3, with D unresolved. Per the germline V gene, CDR1 is DFQATT and CDR2 is SNEGSKA (reference sequence). There are 14 residues in the CDR3. The V and J ends lost 4 bases and 0 bases respectively, with 10 bases between them. This CDR3 is CSANPTSSGNTIYF. The CDR3 DNA reads as TGCAGTGCTAATCCCACCAGCTCTGGAAACACCATATATTTT.

V and J are TRBV12-3 or TRBV12-4 and TRBJ1-1, with a tentative D call TRBD1 (5 bases). CDR3 length: 13 residues. V lost 3 bases to trimming and J lost 4 bases, with 9 bases between them. The CDR3 protein is CASSFGGGTEAFF. The CDR3 DNA reads TGTGCCAGCAGTTTCGGTGGGGGCACTGAAGCTTTCTTT.

The CDR3 loop is CASSYSQVQYF. CDR3 DNA: TGTGCCAGCAGTTACTCGCAGGTGCAGTACTTC. The rearrangement uses TRBV6-5 and TRBJ2-7, with no clear D. From germline, CDR1 is MNHEY and CDR2 SVGAGI. This CDR3 spans 11 amino acids. The V gene lost 0 bases and the J gene lost 9 bases, with 6 bases spanning the gap.

This chain joins TRBV2 and TRBJ1-2, with 9 bases identical to TRBD1. Germline V gene sequence: CDR1 SNHLY, CDR2 FYNNEI. Unmatched junction bases numbered 5, after V lost 6 bases and J lost 0 bases. This CDR3 has 15 amino acids. The CDR3 loop is CASRTGGAANYGYTF. The DNA of the CDR3 is TGTGCCAGCAGGACAGGGGGGGCCGCTAACTATGGCTACACCTTC.

The chain uses TRBV6-2 or TRBV6-3 and TRBJ1-5, with D perhaps matching TRBD1 (5 bases). V shed 7 bases and J shed 0 bases, with 16 bases lying between them. Germline V gene data show CDR1 as MNHEY and CDR2 as SVGEGT. CDR3 length: 16 amino acids. The CDR3 here is CASTIGAGNSNQPQHF. In nucleotides, the CDR3 is TGTGCCAGCACCATAGGGGCAGGGAATAGCAATCAGCCCCAGCATTTT.

This clonotype is labeled medium-sized. The chain combines TRBV15 with TRBJ1-5; D gene ambiguous. The CDR3 spans 18 residues. Germline CDR1 is LNHNV and CDR2 is YYDKDF (reference sequence). Between the trimmed V and J ends, which lost 3 bases and 1 base, there was a span of 19 bases. CDR3 amino acids: CATSSIRTLRESNQPQHF. The DNA of the CDR3 is TGTGCCACCAGCAGTATACGGACCCTTCGAGAGAGCAATCAGCCCCAGCATTTT.